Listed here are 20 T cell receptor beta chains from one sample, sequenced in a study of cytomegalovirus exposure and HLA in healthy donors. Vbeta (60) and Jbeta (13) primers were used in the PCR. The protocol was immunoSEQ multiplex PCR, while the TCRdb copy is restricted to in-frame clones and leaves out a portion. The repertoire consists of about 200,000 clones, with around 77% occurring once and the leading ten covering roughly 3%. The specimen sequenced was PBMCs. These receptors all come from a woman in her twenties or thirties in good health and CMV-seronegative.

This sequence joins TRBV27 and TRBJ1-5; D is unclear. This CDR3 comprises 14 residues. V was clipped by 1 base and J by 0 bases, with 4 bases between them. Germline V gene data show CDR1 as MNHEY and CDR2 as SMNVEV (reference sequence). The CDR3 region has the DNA TGTGCCAGCAGTTTATTCTATAGCAATCAGCCCCAGCATTTT. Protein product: CASSLFYSNQPQHF.

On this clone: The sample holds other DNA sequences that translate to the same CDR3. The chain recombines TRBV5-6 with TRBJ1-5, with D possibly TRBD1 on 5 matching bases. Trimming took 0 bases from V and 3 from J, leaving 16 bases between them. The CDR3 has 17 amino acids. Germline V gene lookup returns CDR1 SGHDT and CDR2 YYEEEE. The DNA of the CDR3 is TGTGCCAGCAGCTTGGGTGCGACCGACAGAGACAATCAGCCCCAGCATTTT. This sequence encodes CASSLGATDRDNQPQHF. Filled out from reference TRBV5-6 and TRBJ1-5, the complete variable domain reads DAGVTQSPTHLIKTRGQQVTLRCSPKSGHDTVSWYQQALGQGPQFIFQYYEEEERQRGNFPDRFSGHQFPNYSSELNVNALLLGDSALYLCASSLGATDRDNQPQHFGDGTRLSIL.

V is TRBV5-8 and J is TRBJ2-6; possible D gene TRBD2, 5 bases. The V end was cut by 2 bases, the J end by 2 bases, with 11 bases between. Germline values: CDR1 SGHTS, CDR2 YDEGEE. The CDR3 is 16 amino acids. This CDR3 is CASSFRRSAGANVLTF. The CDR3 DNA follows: TGTGCCAGCAGCTTTCGGAGGTCCGCTGGGGCCAACGTCCTGACTTTC. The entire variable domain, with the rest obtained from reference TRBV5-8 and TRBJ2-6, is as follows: EAGVTQSPTHLIKTRGQQATLRCSPISGHTSVYWYQQALGLGLQFLLWYDEGEERNRGNFPPRFSGRQFPNYSSELNVNALELEDSALYLCASSFRRSAGANVLTFGAGSRLTVL.

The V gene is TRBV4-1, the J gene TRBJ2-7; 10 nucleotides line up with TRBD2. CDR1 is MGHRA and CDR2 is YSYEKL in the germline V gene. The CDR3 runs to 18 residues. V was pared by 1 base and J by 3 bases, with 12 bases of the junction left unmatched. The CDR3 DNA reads TGCGCCAGCAGCCAAGTTTCTCTGGGGGCTAGCGGGAGCTACGAGCAGTACTTC. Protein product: CASSQVSLGASGSYEQYF.

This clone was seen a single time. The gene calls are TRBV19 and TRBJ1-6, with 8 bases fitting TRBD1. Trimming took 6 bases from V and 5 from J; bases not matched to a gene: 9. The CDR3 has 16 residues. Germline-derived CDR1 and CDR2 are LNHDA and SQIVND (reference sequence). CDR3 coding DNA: TGTGCCAGTAGACTCGACAGGGGACGAGATAATTCACCCCTCCACTTT. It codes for CASRLDRGRDNSPLHF.

The CDR3 protein is CASSQGTAVGYTF. The CDR3 DNA reads TGTGCCAGTAGTCAGGGAACGGCGGTCGGCTACACCTTC. The chain is built from TRBV19 and TRBJ1-2, with D tentatively TRBD1 (5 bases). Germline loops: CDR1 LNHDA, CDR2 SQIVND (reference sequence). Trimming cost V 5 bases and J 8 bases, with 15 bases left between them. The CDR3 runs 13 residues.

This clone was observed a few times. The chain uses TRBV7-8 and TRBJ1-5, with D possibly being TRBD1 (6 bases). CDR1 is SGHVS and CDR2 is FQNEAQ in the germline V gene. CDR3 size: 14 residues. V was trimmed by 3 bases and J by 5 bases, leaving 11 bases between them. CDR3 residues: CASSLVRGHQPQHF. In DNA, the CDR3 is TGTGCCAGCAGCTTGGTCAGGGGTCATCAGCCCCAGCATTTT.

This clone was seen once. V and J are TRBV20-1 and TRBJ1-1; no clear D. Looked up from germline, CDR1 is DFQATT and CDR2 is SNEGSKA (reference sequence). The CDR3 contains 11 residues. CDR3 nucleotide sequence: TGCAGCCTTCGGGGGAACACTGAAGCTTTCTTT. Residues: CSLRGNTEAFF.

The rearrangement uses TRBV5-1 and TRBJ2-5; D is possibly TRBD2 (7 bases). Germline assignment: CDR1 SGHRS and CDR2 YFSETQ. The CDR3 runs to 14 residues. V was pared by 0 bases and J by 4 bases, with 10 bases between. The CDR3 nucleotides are TGCGCCAGCAGCTTGGCGGGGGGCACAGAGACCCAGTACTTC. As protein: CASSLAGGTETQYF.

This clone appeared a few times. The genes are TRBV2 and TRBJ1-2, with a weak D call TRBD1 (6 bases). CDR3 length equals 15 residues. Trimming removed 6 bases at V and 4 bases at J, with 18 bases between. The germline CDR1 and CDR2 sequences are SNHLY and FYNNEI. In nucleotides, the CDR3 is TGTGCCAGCAGCAAAGTCGGGACACCAGCCTATGGCTACACCTTC. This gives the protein CASSKVGTPAYGYTF.

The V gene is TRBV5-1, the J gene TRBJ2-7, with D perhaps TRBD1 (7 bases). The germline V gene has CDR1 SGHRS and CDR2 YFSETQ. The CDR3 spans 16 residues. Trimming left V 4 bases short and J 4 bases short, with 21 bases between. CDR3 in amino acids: CASSGGLGQPAYEQYF. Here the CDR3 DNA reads TGCGCCAGCAGCGGGGGGTTGGGACAGCCGGCGTACGAGCAGTACTTC. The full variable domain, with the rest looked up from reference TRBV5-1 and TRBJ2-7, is KAGVTQTPRYLIKTRGQQVTLSCSPISGHRSVSWYQQTPGQGLQFLFEYFSETQRNKGNFPGRFSGRQFSNSRSEMNVSTLELGDSALYLCASSGGLGQPAYEQYFGPGTRLTVT.

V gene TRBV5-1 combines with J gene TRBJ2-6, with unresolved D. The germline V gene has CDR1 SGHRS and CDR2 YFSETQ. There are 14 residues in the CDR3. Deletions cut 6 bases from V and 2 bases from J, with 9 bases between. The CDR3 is CASNLDTGANVLTF. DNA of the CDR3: TGCGCCAGCAACCTAGATACTGGGGCCAACGTCCTGACTTTC.

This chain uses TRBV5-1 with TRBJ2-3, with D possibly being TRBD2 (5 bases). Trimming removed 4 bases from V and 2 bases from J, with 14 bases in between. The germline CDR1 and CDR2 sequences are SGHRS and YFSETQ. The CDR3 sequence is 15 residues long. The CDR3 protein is CASSPDRGFTDTQYF. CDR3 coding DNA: TGCGCCAGCAGCCCCGACCGGGGATTCACAGATACGCAGTATTTT.

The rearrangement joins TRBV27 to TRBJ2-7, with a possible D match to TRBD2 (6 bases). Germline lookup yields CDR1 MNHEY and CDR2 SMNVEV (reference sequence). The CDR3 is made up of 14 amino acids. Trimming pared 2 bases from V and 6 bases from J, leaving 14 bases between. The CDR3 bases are TGTGCCAGCAGTTTAGTTGGAGGGGCTCGCGAGCAGTACTTC. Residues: CASSLVGGAREQYF.

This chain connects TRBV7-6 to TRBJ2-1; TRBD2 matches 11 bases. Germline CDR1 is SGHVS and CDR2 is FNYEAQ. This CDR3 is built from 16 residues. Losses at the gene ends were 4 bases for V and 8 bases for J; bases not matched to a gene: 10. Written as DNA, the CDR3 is TGTGCCAGCAGCTCCCCCACTAGCGGGAGTGGGGATGAGCAGTTCTTC. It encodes CASSSPTSGSGDEQFF.

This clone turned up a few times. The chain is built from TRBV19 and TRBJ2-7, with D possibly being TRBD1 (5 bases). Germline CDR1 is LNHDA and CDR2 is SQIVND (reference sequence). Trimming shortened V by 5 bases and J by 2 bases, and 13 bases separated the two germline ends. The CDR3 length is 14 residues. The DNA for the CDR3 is TGTGCCAGTAGTGGGAACAGGATGCCCTACGAGCAGTACTTC. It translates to CASSGNRMPYEQYF. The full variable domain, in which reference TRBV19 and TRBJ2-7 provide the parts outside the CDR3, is DGGITQSPKYLFRKEGQNVTLSCEQNLNHDAMYWYRQDPGQGLRLIYYSQIVNDFQKGDIAEGYSVSREKKESFPLTVTSAQKNPTAFYLCASSGNRMPYEQYFGPGTRLTVT.

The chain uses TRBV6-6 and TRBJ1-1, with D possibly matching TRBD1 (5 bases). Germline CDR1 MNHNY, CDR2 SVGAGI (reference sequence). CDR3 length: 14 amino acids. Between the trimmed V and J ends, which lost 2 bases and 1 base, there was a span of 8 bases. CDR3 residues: CASSYKGQNTEAFF. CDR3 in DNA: TGTGCCAGCAGTTACAAAGGACAGAACACTGAAGCTTTCTTT.

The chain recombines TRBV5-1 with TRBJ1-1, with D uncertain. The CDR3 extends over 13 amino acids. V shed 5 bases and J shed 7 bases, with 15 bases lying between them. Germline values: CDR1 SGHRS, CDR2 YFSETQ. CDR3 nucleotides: TGCGCCAGCAGGCTATTTCCCGGGAATGAAGCTTTCTTT. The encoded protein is CASRLFPGNEAFF.

Here the CDR3 reads CASSVGGRQYEQYF. The CDR3 nucleotides are TGTGCCAGCAGCGTAGGAGGGAGGCAGTACGAGCAGTACTTC. The chain uses TRBV9 and TRBJ2-5, with D tentatively TRBD2 (6 bases). The tail of the sequence fits TRBJ2-7 better, so the J call may be wrong. Germline V gene data show CDR1 as SGDLS and CDR2 as YYNGEE. The CDR3 spans 14 residues.

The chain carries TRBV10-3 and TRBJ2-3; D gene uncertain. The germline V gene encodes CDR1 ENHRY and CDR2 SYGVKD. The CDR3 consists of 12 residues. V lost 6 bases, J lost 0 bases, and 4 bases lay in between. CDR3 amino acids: CAISSSTDTQYF. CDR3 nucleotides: TGTGCCATCAGCTCTAGCACAGATACGCAGTATTTT.